The 12 T cell receptor beta chains presented below share a single source sample, sequenced in a study of shared clonotypes between healthy human individuals. Using immunoSEQ multiplex PCR, the repertoire was profiled, and TCRdb retains in-frame clones only, with some absent. The repertoire holds around 2.3 million clones, with around 95% as singletons. What was sequenced was naive CD4+ T cells sorted from blood. Noted subset: CD45RA+ positively selected. The source is a man aged 18 to 30 in good health.

The V and J genes are TRBV4-3 and TRBJ2-7, with 10 bases fitting TRBD1. CDR1 and CDR2 (germline): LGHNA, YSLEER. Unmatched junction bases numbered 8, after V lost 5 bases and J lost 4 bases. This CDR3 is built from 15 residues. The CDR3 DNA reads as TGCGCCAGCAGCTCCGGACAGGGGGTGGTGTACGAGCAGTACTTC. Translated: CASSSGQGVVYEQYF.

This clone was detected only a few times. This sequence joins TRBV7-2 and TRBJ1-6, with 8 bases fitting TRBD1. With V trimmed by 5 bases and J by 3 bases, 6 bases remained unmatched. This CDR3 has 16 amino acids. The V gene's germline CDR1 is SGHTA and CDR2 FQGNSA. The CDR3 sequence is CASSPQGQVYNSPLHF. The CDR3 region has the DNA TGTGCCAGCAGCCCACAGGGACAGGTCTATAATTCACCCCTCCACTTT.

This clone appeared once. The V gene is TRBV5-4, the J gene TRBJ2-1; the match to TRBD1 covers 8 bases. This CDR3 contains 14 residues. CDR1 and CDR2 (germline): SGHNT, YYREEE (reference sequence). After removal of 4 bases from V and 5 bases from J, the junction contained 5 bases not matched to a gene. CDR3 loop: CASSPDRDHNEQFF. The CDR3 DNA is TGTGCCAGCAGCCCGGACAGGGACCACAATGAGCAGTTCTTC.

The gene calls are TRBV5-1 and TRBJ2-7; D not resolved. The CDR3 totals 14 residues. CDR1 and CDR2 (germline): SGHRS, YFSETQ. The ends were cut back, 1 base at V and 3 bases at J, with 11 bases in the middle. In DNA form, the CDR3 reads TGCGCCAGCAGCTTGTCTCCTTTGAACTACGAGCAGTACTTC. Amino acid sequence: CASSLSPLNYEQYF.

As to this clone: The junction shows a germline mismatch at one end, possibly a read error. V gene TRBV7-7 combines with J gene TRBJ2-7; weak D call: TRBD1 (6 bases). Germline-derived CDR1 and CDR2 are SSHAT and FNYEAQ (reference sequence). The CDR3 totals 13 residues. The CDR3 region is CASSLDRLYEQYF. CDR3 nucleotide sequence: TGTGCTAGCAGCCTGGACAGACTCTACGAGCAGTACTTC. Together with reference TRBV7-7 and TRBJ2-7, the CDR3 gives the full variable domain: GAGVSQSPRYKVTKRGQDVTLRCDPISSHATLYWYQQALGQGPEFLTYFNYEAQPDKSGLPSDRFSAERPEGSISTLTIQRTEQRDSAMYRCASSLDRLYEQYFGPGTRLTVT.

This chain joins TRBV10-2 and TRBJ2-1; no definite D call. The CDR3 has 12 residues. The V gene lost 6 bases and the J gene lost 7 bases, with 10 bases spanning the gap. From germline, CDR1 is WSHSY and CDR2 SAAADI. Here the CDR3 DNA reads TGCGCCAGCAGCGAGACCTGGAATGAGCAGTTCTTC. Translating it yields CASSETWNEQFF.

The CDR3: CASSPPSRGTNTEAFF. DNA for the CDR3: TGTGCCAGCTCACCACCGAGCCGGGGAACGAACACTGAAGCTTTCTTT. The rearrangement links TRBV18 to TRBJ1-1, with unresolved D. The V and J ends lost 0 bases and 1 base respectively, with 12 bases between them. The CDR3 covers 16 residues. Germline CDR1 and CDR2: KGHSH and LQKENI. The full variable domain, in which reference TRBV18 and TRBJ1-1 provide the parts outside the CDR3, is NAGVMQNPRHLVRRRGQEARLRCSPMKGHSHVYWYRQLPEEGLKFMVYLQKENIIDESGMPKERFSAEFPKEGPSILRIQQVVRGDSAAYFCASSPPSRGTNTEAFFGQGTRLTVV.

The rearrangement joins TRBV4-1 to TRBJ2-1, with TRBD2 identical over 10 bases. Germline loops: CDR1 MGHRA, CDR2 YSYEKL. V was clipped by 6 bases and J by 9 bases; unmatched bases: 8. This CDR3 contains 14 residues. The CDR3 loop reads CASRPSGGALEQFF. DNA for the CDR3: TGCGCCAGCAGACCGAGCGGGGGGGCTCTTGAGCAGTTCTTC.

The chain combines TRBV6-1 with TRBJ1-5; no clear D gene. The CDR3 runs 16 residues. Germline lookup yields CDR1 MNHNS and CDR2 SASEGT. The V end was cut by 3 bases, the J end by 2 bases, with 14 bases between. The CDR3 is CASSDGPQAGNQPQHF. The CDR3 coding sequence is TGTGCCAGCAGTGATGGACCTCAAGCAGGCAATCAGCCCCAGCATTTT.

This clone was detected only once. The CDR3 region has the DNA TGTGCCAGCAGCCCGAGCCGGGACAGAAAAGAGCAGTACTTC. It is translated as CASSPSRDRKEQYF. This chain connects TRBV9 to TRBJ2-7, with 7 positions matching TRBD1. The germline gives CDR1 SGDLS, CDR2 YYNGEE. Trimming at V came to 4 bases and at J to 7 bases, leaving 11 bases not matched to a gene. The CDR3 length is 14 residues. The full variable domain, in which reference TRBV9 and TRBJ2-7 provide the parts outside the CDR3, is DSGVTQTPKHLITATGQRVTLRCSPRSGDLSVYWYQQSLDQGLQFLIQYYNGEERAKGNILERFSAQQFPDLHSELNLSSLELGDSALYFCASSPSRDRKEQYFGPGTRLTVT.

V is TRBV7-2 and J is TRBJ2-4; D ambiguous. Germline CDR1 and CDR2: SGHTA and FQGNSA. Trimming removed 5 bases from V and 2 bases from J, with 7 bases in between. The CDR3 sequence is 13 residues long. CDR3 amino acids: CASSRMTKNIQYF. CDR3 nucleotide sequence: TGTGCCAGCAGCCGTATGACCAAAAACATTCAGTACTTC.

V and J are TRBV6-5 and TRBJ2-7, with a tentative D call TRBD2 (5 bases). Germline-derived CDR1 and CDR2 are MNHEY and SVGAGI. V gave up 2 bases and J gave up 0 bases, with 11 bases separating them. The length of the CDR3 is 15 residues. The CDR3 DNA follows: TGTGCCAGCAGTTACCGTCTGGGGAGCTCCTACGAGCAGTACTTC. Its translation: CASSYRLGSSYEQYF.